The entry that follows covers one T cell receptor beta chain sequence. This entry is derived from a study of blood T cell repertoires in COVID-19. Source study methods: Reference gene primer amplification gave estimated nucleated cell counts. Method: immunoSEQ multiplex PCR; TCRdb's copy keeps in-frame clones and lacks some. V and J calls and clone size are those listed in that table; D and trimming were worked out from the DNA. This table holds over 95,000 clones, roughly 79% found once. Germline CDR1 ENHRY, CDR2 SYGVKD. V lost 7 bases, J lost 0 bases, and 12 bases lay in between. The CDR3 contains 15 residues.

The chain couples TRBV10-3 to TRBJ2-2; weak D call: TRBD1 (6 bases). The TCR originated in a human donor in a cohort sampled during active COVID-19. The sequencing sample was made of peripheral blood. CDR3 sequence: CAINLDSANTGELFF. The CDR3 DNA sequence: TGTGCCATCAACCTGGACAGCGCGAACACCGGGGAGCTGTTTTTT.